This T cell receptor beta chain was recorded in a study of STAT5B mutations in CD4+ large granular lymphocyte leukemia. Repertoires were generated with immunoSEQ multiplex PCR, while TCRdb's copy carries only in-frame clones and drops some. The sample carries almost 30,000 clones, 65% to 80% recorded once. Looked up from germline, CDR1 is PRHDT and CDR2 is FYEKMQ (reference sequence). Trimming pared 2 bases from V and 3 bases from J, leaving 10 bases between. The CDR3 runs 15 residues. The genes are TRBV13 and TRBJ2-2; D gene ambiguous. This sequence was found in a human donor in good health. Sequencing used CD4+ T cells from blood buffy coats. The CDR3 loop reads CASSLTSTYTGELFF. The CDR3 DNA reads TGTGCCAGCAGCTTAACTTCAACCTACACCGGGGAGCTGTTTTTT.